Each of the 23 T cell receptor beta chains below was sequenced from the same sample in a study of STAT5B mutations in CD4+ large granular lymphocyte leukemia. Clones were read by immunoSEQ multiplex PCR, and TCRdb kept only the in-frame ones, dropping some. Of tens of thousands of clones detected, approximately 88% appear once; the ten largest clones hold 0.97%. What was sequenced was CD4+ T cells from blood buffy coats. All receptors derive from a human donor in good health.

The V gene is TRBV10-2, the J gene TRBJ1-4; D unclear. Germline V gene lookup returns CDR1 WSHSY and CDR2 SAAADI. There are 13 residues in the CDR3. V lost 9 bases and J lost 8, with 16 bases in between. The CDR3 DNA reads TGCGCCAGTTGCAGGACTCCCCAAGAAAAACTGTTTTTT. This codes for CASCRTPQEKLFF.

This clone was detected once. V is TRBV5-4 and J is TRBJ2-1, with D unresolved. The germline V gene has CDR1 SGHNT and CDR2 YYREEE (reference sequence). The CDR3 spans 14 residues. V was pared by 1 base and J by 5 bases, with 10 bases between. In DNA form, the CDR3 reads TGTGCCAGCAGCTTGCGGCGGATAAACAATGAGCAGTTCTTC. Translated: CASSLRRINNEQFF.

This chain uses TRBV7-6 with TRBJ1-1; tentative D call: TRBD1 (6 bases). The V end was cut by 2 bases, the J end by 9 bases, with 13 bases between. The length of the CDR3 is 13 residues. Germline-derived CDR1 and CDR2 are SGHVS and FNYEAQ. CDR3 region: CASSLSSGQQAFF. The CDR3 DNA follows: TGTGCCAGCAGCTTAAGCTCGGGACAACAAGCTTTCTTT.

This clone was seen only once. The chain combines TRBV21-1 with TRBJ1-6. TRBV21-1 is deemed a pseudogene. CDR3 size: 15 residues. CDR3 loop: CASSKVWGTNSPLHF. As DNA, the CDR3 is TGTGCCAGCAGCAAAGTTTGGGGTACCAATTCACCCCTCCACTTT.

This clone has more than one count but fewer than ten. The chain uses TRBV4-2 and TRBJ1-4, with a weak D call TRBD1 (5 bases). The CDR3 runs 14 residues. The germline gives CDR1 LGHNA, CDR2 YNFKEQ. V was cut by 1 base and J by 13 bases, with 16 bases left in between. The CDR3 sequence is CASSQAGDPKLLFF. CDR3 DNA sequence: TGTGCCAGCAGCCAAGCGGGGGACCCGAAGTTACTGTTTTTT.

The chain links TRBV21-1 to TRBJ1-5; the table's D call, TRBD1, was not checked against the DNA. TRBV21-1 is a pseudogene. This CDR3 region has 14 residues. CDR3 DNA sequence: TGTGCCAGCAGCATTCTAGGGGGCGATCAGCCCCAGCATTTT. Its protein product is CASSILGGDQPQHF.

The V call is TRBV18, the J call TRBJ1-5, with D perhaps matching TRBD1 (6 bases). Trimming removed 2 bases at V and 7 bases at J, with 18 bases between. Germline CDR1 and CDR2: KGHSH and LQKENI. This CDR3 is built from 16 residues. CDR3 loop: CASSPRGGRVSQPQHF. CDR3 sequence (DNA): TGTGCCAGCTCACCAAGGGGGGGCAGAGTTTCGCAGCCCCAGCATTTT.

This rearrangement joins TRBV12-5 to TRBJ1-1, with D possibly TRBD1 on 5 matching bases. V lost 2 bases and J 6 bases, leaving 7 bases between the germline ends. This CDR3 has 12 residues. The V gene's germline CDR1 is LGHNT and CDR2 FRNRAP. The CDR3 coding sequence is TGTGCTAGTGGTTTGTGGGGACCTGAAGCTTTCTTT. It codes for CASGLWGPEAFF. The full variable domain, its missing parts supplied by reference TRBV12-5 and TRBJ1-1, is DARVTQTPRHKVTEMGQEVTMRCQPILGHNTVFWYRQTMMQGLELLAYFRNRAPLDDSGMPKDRFSAEMPDATLATLKIQPSEPRDSAVYFCASGLWGPEAFFGQGTRLTVV.

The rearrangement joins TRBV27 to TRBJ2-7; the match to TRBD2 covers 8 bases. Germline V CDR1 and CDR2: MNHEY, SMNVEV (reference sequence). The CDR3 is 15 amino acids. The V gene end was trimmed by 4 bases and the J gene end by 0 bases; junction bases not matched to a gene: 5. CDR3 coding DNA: TGTGCCAGCAGTTGGACTAGCCTTCTCTCCTACGAGCAGTACTTC. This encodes CASSWTSLLSYEQYF.

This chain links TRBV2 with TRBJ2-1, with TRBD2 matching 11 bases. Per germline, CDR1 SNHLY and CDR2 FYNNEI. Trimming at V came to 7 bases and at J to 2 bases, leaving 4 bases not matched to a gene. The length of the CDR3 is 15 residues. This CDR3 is CASKLGLAAYNEQFF. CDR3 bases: TGTGCCAGCAAATTGGGACTAGCGGCCTACAATGAGCAGTTCTTC.

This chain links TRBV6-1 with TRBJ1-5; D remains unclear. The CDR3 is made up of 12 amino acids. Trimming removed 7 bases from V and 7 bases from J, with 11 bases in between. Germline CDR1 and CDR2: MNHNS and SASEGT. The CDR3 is CASTEVGQPQHF. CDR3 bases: TGTGCCAGCACCGAGGTAGGGCAGCCCCAGCATTTT.

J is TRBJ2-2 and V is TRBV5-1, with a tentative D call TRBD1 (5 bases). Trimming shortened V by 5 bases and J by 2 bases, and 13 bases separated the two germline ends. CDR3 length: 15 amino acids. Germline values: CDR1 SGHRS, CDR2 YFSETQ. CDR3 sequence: CASSFRQTNTGELFF. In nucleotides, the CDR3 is TGCGCCAGCAGTTTTAGACAGACCAACACCGGGGAGCTGTTTTTT.

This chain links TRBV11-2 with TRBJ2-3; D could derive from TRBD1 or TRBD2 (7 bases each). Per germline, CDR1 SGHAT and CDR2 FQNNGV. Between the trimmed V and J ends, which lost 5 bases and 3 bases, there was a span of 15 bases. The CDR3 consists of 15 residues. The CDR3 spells CASSQQGGETDTQYF. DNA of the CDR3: TGTGCCAGCAGCCAGCAGGGGGGGGAAACAGATACGCAGTATTTT. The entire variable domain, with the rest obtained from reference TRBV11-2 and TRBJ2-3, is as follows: EAGVAQSPRYKIIEKRQSVAFWCNPISGHATLYWYQQILGQGPKLLIQFQNNGVVDDSQLPKDRFSAERLKGVDSTLKIQPAKLEDSAVYLCASSQQGGETDTQYFGPGTRLTVL.

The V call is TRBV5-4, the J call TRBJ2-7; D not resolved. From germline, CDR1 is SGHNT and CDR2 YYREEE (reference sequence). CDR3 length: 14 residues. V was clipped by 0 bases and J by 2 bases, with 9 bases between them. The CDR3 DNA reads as TGTGCCAGCAGCTTGGACGGACGACCCTACGAGCAGTACTTC. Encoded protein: CASSLDGRPYEQYF.

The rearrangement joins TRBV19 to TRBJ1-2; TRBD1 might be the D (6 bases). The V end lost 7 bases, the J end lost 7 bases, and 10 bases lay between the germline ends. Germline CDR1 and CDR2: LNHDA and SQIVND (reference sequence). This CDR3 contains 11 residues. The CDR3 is CASTGARGYTF. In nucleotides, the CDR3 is TGTGCCAGTACAGGGGCGCGTGGCTACACCTTC. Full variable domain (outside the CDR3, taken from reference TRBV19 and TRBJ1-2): DGGITQSPKYLFRKEGQNVTLSCEQNLNHDAMYWYRQDPGQGLRLIYYSQIVNDFQKGDIAEGYSVSREKKESFPLTVTSAQKNPTAFYLCASTGARGYTFGSGTRLTVV.

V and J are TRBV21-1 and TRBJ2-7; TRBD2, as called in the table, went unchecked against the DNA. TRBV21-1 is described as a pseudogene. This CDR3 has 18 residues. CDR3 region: CASSKALRTSGGFYEQYF. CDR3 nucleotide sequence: TGTGCCAGCAGCAAAGCCCTTCGGACTAGCGGGGGGTTCTACGAGCAGTACTTC.

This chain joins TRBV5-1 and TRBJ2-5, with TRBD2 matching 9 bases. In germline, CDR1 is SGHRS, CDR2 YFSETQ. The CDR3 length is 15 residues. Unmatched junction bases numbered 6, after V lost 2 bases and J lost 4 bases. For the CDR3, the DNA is TGCGCCAGCAGCTTAAATACAGCGGGAGGAGAGACCCAGTACTTC. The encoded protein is CASSLNTAGGETQYF. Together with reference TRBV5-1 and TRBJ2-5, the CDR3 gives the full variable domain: KAGVTQTPRYLIKTRGQQVTLSCSPISGHRSVSWYQQTPGQGLQFLFEYFSETQRNKGNFPGRFSGRQFSNSRSEMNVSTLELGDSALYLCASSLNTAGGETQYFGPGTRLLVL.

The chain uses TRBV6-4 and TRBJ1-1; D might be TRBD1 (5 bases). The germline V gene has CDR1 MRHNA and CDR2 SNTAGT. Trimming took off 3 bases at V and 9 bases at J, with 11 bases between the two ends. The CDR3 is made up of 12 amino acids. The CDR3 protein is CASSDREGKAFF. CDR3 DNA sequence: TGTGCCAGCAGTGATCGGGAGGGGAAAGCTTTCTTT.

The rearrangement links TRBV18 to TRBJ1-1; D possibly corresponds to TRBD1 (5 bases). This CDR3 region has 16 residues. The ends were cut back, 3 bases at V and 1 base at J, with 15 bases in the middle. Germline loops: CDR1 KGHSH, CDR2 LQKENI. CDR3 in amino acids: CASSPSEGPKNTEAFF. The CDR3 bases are TGTGCCAGCTCACCGTCGGAGGGGCCTAAGAACACTGAAGCTTTCTTT.

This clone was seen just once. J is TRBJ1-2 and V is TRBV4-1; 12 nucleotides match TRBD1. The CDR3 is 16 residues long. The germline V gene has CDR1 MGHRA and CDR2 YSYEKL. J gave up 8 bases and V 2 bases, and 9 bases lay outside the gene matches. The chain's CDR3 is CASSQYTGTGGWGYTF. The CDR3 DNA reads TGCGCCAGCAGCCAATACACCGGGACAGGGGGCTGGGGCTACACCTTC.

CDR3 protein: CASSSQGYTGELFF. CDR3 nucleotides: TGTGCCAGCAGCTCCCAGGGATACACCGGGGAGCTGTTTTTT. The chain combines TRBV11-2 with TRBJ2-2; TRBD1 might be the D (5 bases). Germline V gene data show CDR1 as SGHAT and CDR2 as FQNNGV. V was clipped by 4 bases and J by 3 bases, with 9 bases between them. There are 14 residues in the CDR3.

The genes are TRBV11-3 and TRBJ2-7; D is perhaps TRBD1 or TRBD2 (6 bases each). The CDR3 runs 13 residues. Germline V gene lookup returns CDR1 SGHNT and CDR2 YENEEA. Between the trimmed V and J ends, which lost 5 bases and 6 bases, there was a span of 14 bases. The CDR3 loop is CASSTARGPEQYF. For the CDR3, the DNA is TGTGCCAGCAGCACGGCCCGGGGGCCCGAGCAGTACTTC.

The CDR3 DNA reads as TGTGCCAGCAGCTACAGGGGGTTCAGTGAAAAACTGTTTTTT. Translation: CASSYRGFSEKLFF. The V gene is TRBV5-6, the J gene TRBJ1-4; 8 positions match TRBD1. Unmatched junction bases numbered 5, after V lost 3 bases and J lost 7 bases. CDR3 length equals 14 residues. Germline V gene sequence: CDR1 SGHDT, CDR2 YYEEEE.